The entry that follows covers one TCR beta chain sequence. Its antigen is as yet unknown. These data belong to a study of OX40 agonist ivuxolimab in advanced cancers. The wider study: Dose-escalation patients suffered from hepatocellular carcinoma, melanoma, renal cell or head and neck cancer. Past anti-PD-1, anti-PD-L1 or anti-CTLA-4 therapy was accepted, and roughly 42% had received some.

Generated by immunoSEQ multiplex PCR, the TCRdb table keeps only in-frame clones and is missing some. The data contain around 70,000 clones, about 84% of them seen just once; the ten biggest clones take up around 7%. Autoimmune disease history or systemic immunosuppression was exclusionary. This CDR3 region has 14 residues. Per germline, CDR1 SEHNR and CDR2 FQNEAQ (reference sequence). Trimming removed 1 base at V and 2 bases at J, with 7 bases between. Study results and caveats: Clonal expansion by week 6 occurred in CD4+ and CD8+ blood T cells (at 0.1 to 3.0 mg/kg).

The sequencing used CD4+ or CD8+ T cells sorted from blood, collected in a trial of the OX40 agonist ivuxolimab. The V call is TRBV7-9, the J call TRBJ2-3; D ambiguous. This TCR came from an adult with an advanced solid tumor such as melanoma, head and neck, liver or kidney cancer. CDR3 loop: CASSLGVSTDTQYF. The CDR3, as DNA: TGTGCCAGCAGCTTAGGGGTCTCCACAGATACGCAGTATTTT.